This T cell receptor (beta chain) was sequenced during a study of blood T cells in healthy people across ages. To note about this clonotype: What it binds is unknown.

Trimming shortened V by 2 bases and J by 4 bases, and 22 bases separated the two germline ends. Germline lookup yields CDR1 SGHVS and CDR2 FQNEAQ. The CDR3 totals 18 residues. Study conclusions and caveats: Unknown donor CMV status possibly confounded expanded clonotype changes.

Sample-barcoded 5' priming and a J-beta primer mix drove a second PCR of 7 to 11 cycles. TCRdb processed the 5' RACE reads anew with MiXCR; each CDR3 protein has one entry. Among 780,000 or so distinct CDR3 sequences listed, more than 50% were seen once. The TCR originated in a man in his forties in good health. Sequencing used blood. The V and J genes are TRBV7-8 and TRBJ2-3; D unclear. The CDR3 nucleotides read TGTGCCAGCAGCTTATCCCCCCCGATGTCTGGTGGCGCAGATACGCAGTATTTT. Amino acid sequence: CASSLSPPMSGGADTQYF.